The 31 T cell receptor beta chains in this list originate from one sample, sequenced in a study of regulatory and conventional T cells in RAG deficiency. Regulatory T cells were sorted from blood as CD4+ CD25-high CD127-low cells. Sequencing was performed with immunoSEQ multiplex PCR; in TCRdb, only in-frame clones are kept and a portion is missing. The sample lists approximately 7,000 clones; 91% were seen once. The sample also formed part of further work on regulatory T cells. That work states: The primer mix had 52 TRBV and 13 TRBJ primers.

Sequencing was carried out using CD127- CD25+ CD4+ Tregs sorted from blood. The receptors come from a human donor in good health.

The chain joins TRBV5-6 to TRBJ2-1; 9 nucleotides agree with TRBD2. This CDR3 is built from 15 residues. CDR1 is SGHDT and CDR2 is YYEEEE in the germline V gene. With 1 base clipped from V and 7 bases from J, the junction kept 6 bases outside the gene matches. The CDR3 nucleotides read TGTGCCAGCAGCTTGCTAGCGGGGATACGGAATGAGCAGTTCTTC. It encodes CASSLLAGIRNEQFF.

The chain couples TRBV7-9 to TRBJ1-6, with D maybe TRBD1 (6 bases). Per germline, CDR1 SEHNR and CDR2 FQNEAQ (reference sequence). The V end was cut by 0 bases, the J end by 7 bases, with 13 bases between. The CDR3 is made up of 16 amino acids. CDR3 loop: CASSLASGTPNSPLHF. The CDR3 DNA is TGTGCCAGCAGCTTAGCCTCCGGGACACCAAATTCACCCCTCCACTTT. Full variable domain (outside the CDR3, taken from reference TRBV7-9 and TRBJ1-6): DTGVSQNPRHKITKRGQNVTFRCDPISEHNRLYWYRQTLGQGPEFLTYFQNEAQLEKSRLLSDRFSAERPKGSFSTLEIQRTEQGDSAMYLCASSLASGTPNSPLHFGNGTRLTVT.

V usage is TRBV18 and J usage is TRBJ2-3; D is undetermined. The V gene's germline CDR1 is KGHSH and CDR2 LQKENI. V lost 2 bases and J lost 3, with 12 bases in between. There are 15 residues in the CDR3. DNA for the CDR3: TGTGCCAGCTCACCAAACTCCGGGTTAACAGATACGCAGTATTTT. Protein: CASSPNSGLTDTQYF.

The CDR3, as DNA: TGTGCCAGCAGCATCGGACAGGGATGGAGCACAGATACGCAGTATTTT. It is translated as CASSIGQGWSTDTQYF. This rearrangement joins TRBV21-1 to TRBJ2-3; TRBD1, the D gene given by the table, was not confirmed from the DNA. TRBV21-1 constitutes a pseudogene. This CDR3 comprises 16 residues.

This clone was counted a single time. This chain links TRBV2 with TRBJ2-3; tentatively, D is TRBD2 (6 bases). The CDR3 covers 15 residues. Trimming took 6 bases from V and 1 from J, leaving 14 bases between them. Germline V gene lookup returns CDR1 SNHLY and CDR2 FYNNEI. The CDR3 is CASRSLGGGTDTQYF. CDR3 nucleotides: TGTGCCAGCAGGAGTCTCGGGGGAGGCACAGATACGCAGTATTTT. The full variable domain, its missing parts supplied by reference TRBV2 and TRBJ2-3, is EPEVTQTPSHQVTQMGQEVILRCVPISNHLYFYWYRQILGQKVEFLVSFYNNEISEKSEIFDDQFSVERPDGSNFTLKIRSTKLEDSAMYFCASRSLGGGTDTQYFGPGTRLTVL.

The CDR3 bases are TGTGCCAGCGAGGCGAATTACGAGCAGTACTTC. It encodes CASEANYEQYF. The chain employs TRBV6-1 and TRBJ2-7; D is unclear. The CDR3 covers 11 residues. Trimming shortened V by 8 bases and J by 4 bases, and 9 bases separated the two germline ends. Germline V gives CDR1 MNHNS, CDR2 SASEGT.

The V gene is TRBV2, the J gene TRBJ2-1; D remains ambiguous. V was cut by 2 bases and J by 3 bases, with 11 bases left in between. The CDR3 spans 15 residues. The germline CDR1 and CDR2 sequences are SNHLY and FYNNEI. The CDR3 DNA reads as TGTGCCAGCAGTGAAACCCAGGCAGGCTACAATGAGCAGTTCTTC. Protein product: CASSETQAGYNEQFF.

The CDR3 coding sequence is TGTGCCAGCAAGACAGACCTTTCCTACAATGAGCAGTTCTTC. Amino acid sequence: CASKTDLSYNEQFF. The chain has TRBV2 and TRBJ2-1; a possible D gene is TRBD1 (5 bases). The V and J ends lost 7 bases and 1 base respectively, with 11 bases between them. This CDR3 has 14 residues. The germline V gene has CDR1 SNHLY and CDR2 FYNNEI. Using reference TRBV2 and TRBJ2-1 for the parts outside the CDR3, the full variable domain is EPEVTQTPSHQVTQMGQEVILRCVPISNHLYFYWYRQILGQKVEFLVSFYNNEISEKSEIFDDQFSVERPDGSNFTLKIRSTKLEDSAMYFCASKTDLSYNEQFFGPGTRLTVL.

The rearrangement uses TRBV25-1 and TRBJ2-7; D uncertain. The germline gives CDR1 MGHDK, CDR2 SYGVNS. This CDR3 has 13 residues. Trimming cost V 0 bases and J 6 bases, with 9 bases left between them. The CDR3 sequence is CASSEYELSEQYF. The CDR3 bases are TGTGCCAGCAGTGAATACGAGCTTAGCGAGCAGTACTTC.

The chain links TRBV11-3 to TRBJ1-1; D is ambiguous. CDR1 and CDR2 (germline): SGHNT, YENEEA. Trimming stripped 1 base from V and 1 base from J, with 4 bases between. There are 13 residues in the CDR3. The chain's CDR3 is CASSLAQNTEAFF. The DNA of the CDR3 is TGTGCCAGCAGCTTAGCACAGAACACTGAAGCTTTCTTT.

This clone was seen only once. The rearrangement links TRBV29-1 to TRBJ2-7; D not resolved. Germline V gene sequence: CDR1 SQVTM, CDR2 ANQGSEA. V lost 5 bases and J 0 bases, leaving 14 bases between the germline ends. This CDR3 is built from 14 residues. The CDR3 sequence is CSVYYSGNSYEQYF. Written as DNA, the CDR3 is TGCAGCGTTTATTACTCAGGAAACTCCTACGAGCAGTACTTC.

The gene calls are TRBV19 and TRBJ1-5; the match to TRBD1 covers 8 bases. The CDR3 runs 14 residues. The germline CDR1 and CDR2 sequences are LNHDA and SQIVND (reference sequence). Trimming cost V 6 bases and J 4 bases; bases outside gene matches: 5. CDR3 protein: CASRLDRGNQPQHF. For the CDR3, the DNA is TGTGCCAGTAGGCTAGACAGGGGTAATCAGCCCCAGCATTTT. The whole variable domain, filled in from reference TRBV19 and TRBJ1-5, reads DGGITQSPKYLFRKEGQNVTLSCEQNLNHDAMYWYRQDPGQGLRLIYYSQIVNDFQKGDIAEGYSVSREKKESFPLTVTSAQKNPTAFYLCASRLDRGNQPQHFGDGTRLSIL.

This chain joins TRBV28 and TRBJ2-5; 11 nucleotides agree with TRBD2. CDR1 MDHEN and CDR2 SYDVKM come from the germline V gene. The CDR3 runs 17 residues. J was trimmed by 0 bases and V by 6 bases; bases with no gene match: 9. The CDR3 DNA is TGTGCCAGCAGCCAAACTAGCGGGGGACCGTACCAAGAGACCCAGTACTTC. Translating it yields CASSQTSGGPYQETQYF.

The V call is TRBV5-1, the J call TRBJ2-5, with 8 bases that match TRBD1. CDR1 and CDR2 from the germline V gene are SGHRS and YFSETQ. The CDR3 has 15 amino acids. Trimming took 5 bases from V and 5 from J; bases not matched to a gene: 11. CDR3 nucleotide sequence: TGCGCCAGCAGAACCGGGACAGGAGGGGGGGAGACCCAGTACTTC. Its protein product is CASRTGTGGGETQYF. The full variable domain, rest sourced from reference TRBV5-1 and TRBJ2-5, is KAGVTQTPRYLIKTRGQQVTLSCSPISGHRSVSWYQQTPGQGLQFLFEYFSETQRNKGNFPGRFSGRQFSNSRSEMNVSTLELGDSALYLCASRTGTGGGETQYFGPGTRLLVL.

The CDR3 is CASKAGLAESTDTQYF. In DNA form, the CDR3 reads TGTGCCAGCAAGGCTGGACTAGCGGAAAGCACAGATACGCAGTATTTT. This sequence joins TRBV7-9 and TRBJ2-3; 10 bases line up with TRBD2. CDR1 SEHNR and CDR2 FQNEAQ come from the germline V gene (reference sequence). This CDR3 spans 16 amino acids. Losses at the gene ends were 7 bases for V and 0 bases for J; bases not matched to a gene: 7.

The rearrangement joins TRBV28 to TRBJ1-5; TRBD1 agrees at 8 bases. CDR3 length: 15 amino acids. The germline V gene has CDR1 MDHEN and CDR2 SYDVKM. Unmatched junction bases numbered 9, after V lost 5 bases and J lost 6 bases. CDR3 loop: CASSPGQGSSQPQHF. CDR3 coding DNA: TGTGCCAGCAGTCCAGGACAGGGTTCTTCTCAGCCCCAGCATTTT.

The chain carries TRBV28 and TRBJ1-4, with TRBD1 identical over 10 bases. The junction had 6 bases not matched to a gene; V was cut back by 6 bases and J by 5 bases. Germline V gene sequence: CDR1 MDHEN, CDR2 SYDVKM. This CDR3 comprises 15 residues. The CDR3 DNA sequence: TGTGCCAGCAGACTACCGGGACAGGGGAATGAAAAACTGTTTTTT. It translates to CASRLPGQGNEKLFF.

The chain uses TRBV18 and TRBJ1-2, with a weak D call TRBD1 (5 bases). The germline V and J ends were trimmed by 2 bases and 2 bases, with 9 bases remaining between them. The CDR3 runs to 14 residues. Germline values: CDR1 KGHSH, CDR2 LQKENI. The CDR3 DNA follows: TGTGCCAGCTCACCAGCGGGGCTGAACTATGGCTACACCTTC. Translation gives CASSPAGLNYGYTF.

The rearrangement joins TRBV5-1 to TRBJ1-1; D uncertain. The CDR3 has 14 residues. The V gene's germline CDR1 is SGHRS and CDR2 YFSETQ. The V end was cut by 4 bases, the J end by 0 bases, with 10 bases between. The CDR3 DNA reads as TGCGCCAGCAGCCCCCAGGCCTTGAACACTGAAGCTTTCTTT. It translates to CASSPQALNTEAFF.

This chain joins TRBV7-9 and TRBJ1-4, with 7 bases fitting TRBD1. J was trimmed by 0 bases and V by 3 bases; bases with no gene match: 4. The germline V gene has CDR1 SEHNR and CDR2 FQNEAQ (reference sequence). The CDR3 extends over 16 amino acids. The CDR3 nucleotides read TGTGCCAGCAGCTTGGGACAGTTTGCAACTAATGAAAAACTGTTTTTT. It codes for CASSLGQFATNEKLFF.

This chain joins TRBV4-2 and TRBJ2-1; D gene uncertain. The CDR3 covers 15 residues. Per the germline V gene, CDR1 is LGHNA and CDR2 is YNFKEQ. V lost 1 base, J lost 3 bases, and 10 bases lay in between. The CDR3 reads CASSQVSRLYNEQFF. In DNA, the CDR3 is TGTGCCAGCAGCCAAGTCAGCAGGCTCTACAATGAGCAGTTCTTC.

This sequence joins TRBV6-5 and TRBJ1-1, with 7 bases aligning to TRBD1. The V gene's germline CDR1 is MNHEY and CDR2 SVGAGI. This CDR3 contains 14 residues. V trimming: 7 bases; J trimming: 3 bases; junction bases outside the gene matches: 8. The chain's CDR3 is CASTSLTGDTEAFF. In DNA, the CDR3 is TGTGCCAGCACCTCTCTCACAGGGGACACTGAAGCTTTCTTT.

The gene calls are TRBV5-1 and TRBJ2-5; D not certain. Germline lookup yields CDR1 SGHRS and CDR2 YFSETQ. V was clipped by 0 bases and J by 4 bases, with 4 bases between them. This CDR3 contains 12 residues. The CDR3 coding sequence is TGCGCCAGCAGCTTGGGACTAGAGACCCAGTACTTC. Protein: CASSLGLETQYF.

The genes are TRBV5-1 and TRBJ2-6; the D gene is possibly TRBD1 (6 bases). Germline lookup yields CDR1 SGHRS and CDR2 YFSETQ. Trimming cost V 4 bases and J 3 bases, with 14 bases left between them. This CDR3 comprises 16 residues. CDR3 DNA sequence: TGCGCCAGCAGCCCCCAGGGGTCGGTTGGGGCCAACGTCCTGACTTTC. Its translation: CASSPQGSVGANVLTF.

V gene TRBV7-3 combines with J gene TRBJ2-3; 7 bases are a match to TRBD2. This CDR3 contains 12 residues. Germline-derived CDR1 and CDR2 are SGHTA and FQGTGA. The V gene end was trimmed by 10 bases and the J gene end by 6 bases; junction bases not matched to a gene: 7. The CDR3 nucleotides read TGTGCCACCCAGCGGGACCCTGATACGCAGTATTTT. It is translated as CATQRDPDTQYF.

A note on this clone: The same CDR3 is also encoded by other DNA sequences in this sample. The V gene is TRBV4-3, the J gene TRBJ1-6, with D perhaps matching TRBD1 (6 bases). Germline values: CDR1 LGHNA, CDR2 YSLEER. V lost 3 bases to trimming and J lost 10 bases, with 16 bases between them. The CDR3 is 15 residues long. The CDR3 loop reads CASSHPPGQSSPLHF. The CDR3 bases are TGCGCCAGCAGCCATCCCCCGGGACAATCCTCACCCCTCCACTTT.

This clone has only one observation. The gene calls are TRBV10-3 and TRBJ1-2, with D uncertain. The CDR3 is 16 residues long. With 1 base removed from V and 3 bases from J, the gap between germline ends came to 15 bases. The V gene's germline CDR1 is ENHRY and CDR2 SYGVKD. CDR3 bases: TGTGCCATCAGTGAGTTGGCAGGAGGTCCCGACTATGGCTACACCTTC. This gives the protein CAISELAGGPDYGYTF.

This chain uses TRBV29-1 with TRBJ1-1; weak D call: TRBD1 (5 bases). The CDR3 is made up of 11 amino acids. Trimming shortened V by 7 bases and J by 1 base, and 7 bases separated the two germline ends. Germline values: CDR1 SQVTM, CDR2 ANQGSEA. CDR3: CSGGQNTEAFF. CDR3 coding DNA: TGCAGCGGAGGACAGAACACTGAAGCTTTCTTT. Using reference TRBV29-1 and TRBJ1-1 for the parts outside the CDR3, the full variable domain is SAVISQKPSRDICQRGTSLTIQCQVDSQVTMMFWYRQQPGQSLTLIATANQGSEATYESGFVIDKFPISRPNLTFSTLTVSNMSPEDSSIYLCSGGQNTEAFFGQGTRLTVV.

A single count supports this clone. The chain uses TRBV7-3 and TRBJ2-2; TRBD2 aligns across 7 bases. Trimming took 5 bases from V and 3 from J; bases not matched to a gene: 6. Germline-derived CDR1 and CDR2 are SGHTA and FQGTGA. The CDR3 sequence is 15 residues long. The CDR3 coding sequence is TGTGCCAGCAGCCCGGCTAGCGGTTACACCGGGGAGCTGTTTTTT. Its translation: CASSPASGYTGELFF.

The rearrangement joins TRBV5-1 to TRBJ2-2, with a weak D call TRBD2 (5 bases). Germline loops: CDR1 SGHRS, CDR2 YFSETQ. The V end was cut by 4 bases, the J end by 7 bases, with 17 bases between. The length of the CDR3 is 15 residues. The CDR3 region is CASSGQRPGGGELFF. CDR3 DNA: TGCGCCAGCAGCGGCCAACGTCCAGGAGGCGGGGAGCTGTTTTTT.

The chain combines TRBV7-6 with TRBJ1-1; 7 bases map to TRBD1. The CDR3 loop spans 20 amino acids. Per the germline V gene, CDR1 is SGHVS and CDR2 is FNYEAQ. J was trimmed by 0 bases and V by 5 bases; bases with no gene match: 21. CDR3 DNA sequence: TGTGCCAGCAGCCCGAGAAAATTCGGGACAGCTTCTCTAATGAACACTGAAGCTTTCTTT. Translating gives CASSPRKFGTASLMNTEAFF.